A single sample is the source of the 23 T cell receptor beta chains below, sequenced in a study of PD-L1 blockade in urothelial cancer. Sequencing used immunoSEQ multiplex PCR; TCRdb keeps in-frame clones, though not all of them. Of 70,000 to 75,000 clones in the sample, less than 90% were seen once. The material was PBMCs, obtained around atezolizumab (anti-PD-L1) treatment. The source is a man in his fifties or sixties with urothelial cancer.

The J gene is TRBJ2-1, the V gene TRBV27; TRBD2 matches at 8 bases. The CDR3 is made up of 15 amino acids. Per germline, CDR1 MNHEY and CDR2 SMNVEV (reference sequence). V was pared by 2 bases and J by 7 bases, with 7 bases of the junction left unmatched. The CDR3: CASSLRAIAGNEQFF. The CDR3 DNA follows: TGTGCCAGCAGTTTAAGAGCAATAGCGGGGAATGAGCAGTTCTTC.

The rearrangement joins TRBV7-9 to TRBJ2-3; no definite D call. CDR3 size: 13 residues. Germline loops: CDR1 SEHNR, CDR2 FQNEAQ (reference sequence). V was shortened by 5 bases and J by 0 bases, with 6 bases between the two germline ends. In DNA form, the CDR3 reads TGTGCCAGCAGCCCGACTAGCACAGATACGCAGTATTTT. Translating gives CASSPTSTDTQYF.

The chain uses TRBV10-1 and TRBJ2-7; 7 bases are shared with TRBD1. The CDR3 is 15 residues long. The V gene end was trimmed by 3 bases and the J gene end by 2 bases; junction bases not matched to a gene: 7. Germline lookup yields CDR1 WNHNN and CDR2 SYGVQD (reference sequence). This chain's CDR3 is CASSERGTAPYEQYF. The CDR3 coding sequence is TGCGCCAGCAGTGAACGTGGGACAGCCCCCTACGAGCAGTACTTC.

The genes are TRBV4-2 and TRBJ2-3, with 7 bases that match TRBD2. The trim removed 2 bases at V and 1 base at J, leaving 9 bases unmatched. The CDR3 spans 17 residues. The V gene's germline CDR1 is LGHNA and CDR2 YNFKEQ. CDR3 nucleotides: TGTGCCAGCAGCCAAAGGATGATTCGGGGGGGCACAGATACGCAGTATTTT. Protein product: CASSQRMIRGGTDTQYF.

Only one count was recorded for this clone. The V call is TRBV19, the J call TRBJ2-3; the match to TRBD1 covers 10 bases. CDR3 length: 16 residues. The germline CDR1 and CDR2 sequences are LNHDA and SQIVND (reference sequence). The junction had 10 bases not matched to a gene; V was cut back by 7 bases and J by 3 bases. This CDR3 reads CASTGRGGQGTDTQYF. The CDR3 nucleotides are TGTGCCAGTACGGGGAGAGGGGGACAGGGGACAGATACGCAGTATTTT.

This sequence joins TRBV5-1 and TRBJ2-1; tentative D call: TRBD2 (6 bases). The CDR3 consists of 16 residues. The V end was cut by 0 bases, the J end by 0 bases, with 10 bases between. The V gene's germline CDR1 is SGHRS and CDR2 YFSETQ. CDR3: CASSLGSGYSYNEQFF. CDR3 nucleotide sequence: TGCGCCAGCAGCTTGGGTAGCGGTTACTCCTACAATGAGCAGTTCTTC.

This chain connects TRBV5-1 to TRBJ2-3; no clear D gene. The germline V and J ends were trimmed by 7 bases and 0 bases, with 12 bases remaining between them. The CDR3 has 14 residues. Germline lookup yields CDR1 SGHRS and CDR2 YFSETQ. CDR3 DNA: TGCGCCAGCGTTCTAGGCGGAAGCACAGATACGCAGTATTTT. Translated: CASVLGGSTDTQYF.

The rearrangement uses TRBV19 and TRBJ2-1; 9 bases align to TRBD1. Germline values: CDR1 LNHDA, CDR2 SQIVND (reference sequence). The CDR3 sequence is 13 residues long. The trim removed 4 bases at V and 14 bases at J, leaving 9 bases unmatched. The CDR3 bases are TGTGCCAGTAGTAGGACGGACAGGGGATCGAAGTTCTTC. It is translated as CASSRTDRGSKFF.

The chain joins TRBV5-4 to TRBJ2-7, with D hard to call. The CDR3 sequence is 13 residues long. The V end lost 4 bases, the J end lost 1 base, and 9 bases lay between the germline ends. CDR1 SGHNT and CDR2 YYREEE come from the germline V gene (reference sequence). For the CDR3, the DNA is TGTGCCAGCAGCAGCATCACGTCCTACGAGCAGTACTTC. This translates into CASSSITSYEQYF.

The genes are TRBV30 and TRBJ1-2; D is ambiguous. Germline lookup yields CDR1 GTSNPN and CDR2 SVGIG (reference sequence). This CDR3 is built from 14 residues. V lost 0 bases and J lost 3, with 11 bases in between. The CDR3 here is CAWSVPGRDYGYTF. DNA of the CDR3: TGTGCCTGGAGTGTACCGGGAAGGGACTATGGCTACACCTTC. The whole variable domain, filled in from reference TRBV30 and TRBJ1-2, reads SQTIHQWPATLVQPVGSPLSLECTVEGTSNPNLYWYRQAAGRGLQLLFYSVGIGQISSEVPQNLSASRPQDRQFILSSKKLLLSDSGFYLCAWSVPGRDYGYTFGSGTRLTVV.

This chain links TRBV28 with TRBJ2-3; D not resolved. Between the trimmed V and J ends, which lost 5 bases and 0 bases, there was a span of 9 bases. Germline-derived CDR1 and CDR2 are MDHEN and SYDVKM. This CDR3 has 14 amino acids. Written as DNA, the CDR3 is TGTGCCAGCAGTACAACTACTAGCACAGATACGCAGTATTTT. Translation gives CASSTTTSTDTQYF.

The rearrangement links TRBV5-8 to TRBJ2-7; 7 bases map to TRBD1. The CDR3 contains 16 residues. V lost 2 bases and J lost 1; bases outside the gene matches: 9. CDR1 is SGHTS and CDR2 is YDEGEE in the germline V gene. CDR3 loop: CASSFPGQAGSYEQYF. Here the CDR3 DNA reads TGTGCCAGCAGCTTTCCAGGACAGGCCGGATCCTACGAGCAGTACTTC.

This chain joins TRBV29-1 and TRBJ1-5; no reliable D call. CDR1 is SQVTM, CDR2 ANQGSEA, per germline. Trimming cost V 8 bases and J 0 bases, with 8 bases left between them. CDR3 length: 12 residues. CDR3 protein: CSTLDSNQPQHF. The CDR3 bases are TGCAGCACTCTCGATAGCAATCAGCCCCAGCATTTT.

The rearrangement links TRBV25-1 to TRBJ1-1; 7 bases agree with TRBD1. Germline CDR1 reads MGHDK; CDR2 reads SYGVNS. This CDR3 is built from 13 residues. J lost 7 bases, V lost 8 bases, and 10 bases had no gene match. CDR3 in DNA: TGTGCCAGCTCCAAAAGGGGGCGGATTGAAGCTTTCTTT. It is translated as CASSKRGRIEAFF.

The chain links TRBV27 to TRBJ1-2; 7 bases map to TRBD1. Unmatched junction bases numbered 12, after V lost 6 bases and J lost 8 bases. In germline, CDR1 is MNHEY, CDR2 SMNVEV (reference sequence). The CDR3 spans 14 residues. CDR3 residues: CASRTDRTSLGYTF. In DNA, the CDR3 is TGTGCCAGCAGGACGGACAGGACCTCTTTGGGCTACACCTTC.

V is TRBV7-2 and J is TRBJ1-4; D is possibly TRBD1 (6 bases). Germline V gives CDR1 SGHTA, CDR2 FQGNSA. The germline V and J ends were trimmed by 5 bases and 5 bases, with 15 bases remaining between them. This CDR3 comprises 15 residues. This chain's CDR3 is CASSTEGGANEKLFF. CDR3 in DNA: TGTGCCAGCAGCACAGAGGGGGGGGCGAATGAAAAACTGTTTTTT.

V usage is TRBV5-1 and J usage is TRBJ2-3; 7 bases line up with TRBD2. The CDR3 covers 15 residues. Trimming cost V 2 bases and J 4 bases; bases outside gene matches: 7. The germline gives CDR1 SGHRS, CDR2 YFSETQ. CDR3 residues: CASSFPGLTPDTQYF. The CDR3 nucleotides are TGCGCCAGCAGCTTTCCGGGACTAACCCCAGATACGCAGTATTTT.

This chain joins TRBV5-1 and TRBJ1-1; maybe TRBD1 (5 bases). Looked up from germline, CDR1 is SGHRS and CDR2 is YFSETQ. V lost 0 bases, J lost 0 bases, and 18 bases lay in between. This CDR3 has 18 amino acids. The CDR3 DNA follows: TGCGCCAGCAGCTTGGAAGGGGTGGTGAATCAAATGAACACTGAAGCTTTCTTT. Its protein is CASSLEGVVNQMNTEAFF.

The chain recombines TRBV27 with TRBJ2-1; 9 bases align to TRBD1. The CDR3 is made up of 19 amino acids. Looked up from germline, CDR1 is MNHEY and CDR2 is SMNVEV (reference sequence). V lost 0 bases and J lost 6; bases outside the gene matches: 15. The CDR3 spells CASSLSGPHADRGFNEQFF. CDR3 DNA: TGTGCCAGCAGTTTATCCGGCCCCCACGCTGACAGGGGGTTCAATGAGCAGTTCTTC.

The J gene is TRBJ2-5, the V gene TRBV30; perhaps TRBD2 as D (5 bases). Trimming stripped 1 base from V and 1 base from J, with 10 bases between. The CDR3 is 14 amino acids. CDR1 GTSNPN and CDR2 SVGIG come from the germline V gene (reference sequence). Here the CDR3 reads CAWSAGILQETQYF. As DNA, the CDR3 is TGTGCCTGGAGTGCCGGGATCCTCCAAGAGACCCAGTACTTC. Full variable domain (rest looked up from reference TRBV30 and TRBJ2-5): SQTIHQWPATLVQPVGSPLSLECTVEGTSNPNLYWYRQAAGRGLQLLFYSVGIGQISSEVPQNLSASRPQDRQFILSSKKLLLSDSGFYLCAWSAGILQETQYFGPGTRLLVL.

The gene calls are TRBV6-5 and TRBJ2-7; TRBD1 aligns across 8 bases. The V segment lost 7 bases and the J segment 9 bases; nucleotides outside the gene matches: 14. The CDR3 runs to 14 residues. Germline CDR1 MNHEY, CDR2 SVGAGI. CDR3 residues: CASTPGTGRQRQYF. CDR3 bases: TGTGCCAGCACTCCCGGGACAGGACGACAACGGCAGTACTTC.

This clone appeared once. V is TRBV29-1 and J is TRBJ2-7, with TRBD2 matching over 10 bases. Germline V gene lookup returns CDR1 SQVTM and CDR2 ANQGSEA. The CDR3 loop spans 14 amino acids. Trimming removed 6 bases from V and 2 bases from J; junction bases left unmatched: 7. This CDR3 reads CSVPSGRGPYEQYF. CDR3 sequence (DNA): TGCAGCGTACCTAGCGGGAGAGGTCCCTACGAGCAGTACTTC.

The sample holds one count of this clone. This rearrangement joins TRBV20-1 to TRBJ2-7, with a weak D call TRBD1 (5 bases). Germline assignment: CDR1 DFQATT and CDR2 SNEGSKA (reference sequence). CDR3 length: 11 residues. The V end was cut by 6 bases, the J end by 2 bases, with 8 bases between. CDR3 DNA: TGCAGTGCCCAGACAGCCTACGAGCAGTACTTC. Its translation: CSAQTAYEQYF.